This T cell receptor (beta chain) was sequenced for a study of T cells in tumors after PD-1 blockade (dated 2019 in TCRdb). About the full investigation: Prior checkpoint blockade, systemic immunosuppressant use, and recent radiotherapy or other anti-cancer therapy within 4 weeks were grounds for patient exclusion. Clinical response was assessed using RECIST version 1.1. Bulk TCR sequencing was performed on roughly eleven peripheral blood samples from 5 patients to compare blood and tumor clonotypes. Peripheral blood samples averaged approximately 110,000 TCR templates (range roughly 24,000-260,000) and about 40,000 unique clonotypes. Ongoing daily vismodegib 150 mg was also given to a subset of patients during anti-PD-1 treatment. Pembrolizumab 200 mg every 3 weeks or cemiplimab 350 mg every 2 weeks was administered to patients. Paired single-cell RNA and TCR sequencing was performed on site-matched tumors from BCC or SCC patients before and after anti-PD-1 therapy.

Of note for this clone: There is no known antigen for this receptor. No much larger clone is present one base from it, and per-base qualities are unavailable.

What the authors observed across the whole study: Where the novel T cell clones came from was not identified, and possible sources could include lymphoid organs or rare unexpanded clones inside the tumor or in the tumor periphery. Roughly two fifths of the TCR clonotypes from tumors also showed up in blood, and some novel exhausted tumor clones were present in pre-treatment blood, which suggests peripheral recruitment.

The time point label here, explained by the study, means: before anti-PD-1 therapy. Genomic DNA extracted from tumor biopsies or peripheral blood was used for bulk TCRbeta sequencing, with input ranging from about 616 ng to 6,500 ng. Histologically proven advanced or metastatic basal or squamous cell carcinoma was present in all patients, all of whom were poor candidates for surgical resection. The basal cell carcinoma cohort was made up of around eleven patients, and bulk tumor TCR sequencing was performed for 8 of these patients. CDR1 and CDR2, looked up from the germline V gene (reference sequence), are LNHDA and SQIVND. Here V drops 7 bases and J drops 8 bases, and the junction holds 10 bases not matched to any gene. Its CDR3 holds 14 amino acids, cysteine through phenylalanine. Left in the record is the CDR3 DNA by itself, 42 bases read in frame from the first base. The immunoSEQ platform was used to carry out deep TCRbeta sequencing. The study's own analysis went as follows. For further analysis, only productive rearrangements were exported out of the immunoSEQ Analyzer. Bulk TCRbeta clonotypes were assigned T cell phenotypes by matching to single-cell RNA+TCR-seq clones sharing the same TCRbeta sequence. Using bulk TCR sequencing data, clone enrichment in tumor was calculated by dividing a clone's tumor frequency by the same clone's PBMC frequency. TCRs were sorted with GLIPH into specificity groups, meaning clusters of distinct TCRs that share CDR3 motifs and likely recognize common antigens. The clones in this table, taken by TCRdb from immuneACCESS, are in-frame only. Not every clone is retained; where verified, under half of the shortfall comes from an unresolved V gene, and the cause of the rest is unknown. Clone size and V and J calls were adopted from that table, with D and trimming inferred from the DNA. The sample table records 55,000 to 70,000 clones; 80% of these occur just once. Around 15% of the sample is taken by the ten largest.

The sample was PBMCs, taken before anti-PD-1 treatment. The receptor was derived from a human donor with basal cell carcinoma. The sequence links TRBV19 to TRBJ1-4; the central 7 bases match TRBD1. The sequenced DNA is TGTGCCAGTAACCCGACAGGGCGAGAGGAAAAACTGTTTTTT. Translated, this is CASNPTGREEKLFF.